The 32 T cell receptor beta chains given below trace back to one sample, sequenced in a study of T-cell reconstitution after alpha-beta-depleted transplantation in children. Unique molecular identifiers were built into the TCRbeta library. Each CDR3 protein is one row after TCRdb ran MiXCR on the PCR reads. The repertoire holds 330,000 or so distinct CDR3 sequences, with over 9% as singletons. Sample: PBMCs, taken before TCRalphabeta/CD19-depleted stem cell transplant. These receptors were collected from a boy in the first two years of life with acute myeloid leukemia, due to receive a stem cell transplant.

This clonotype was seen ten or more times. The chain is built from TRBV19 and TRBJ1-1; maybe TRBD1 (5 bases). The CDR3 extends over 14 amino acids. Germline-derived CDR1 and CDR2 are LNHDA and SQIVND (reference sequence). Trimming stripped 5 bases from V and 5 bases from J, with 15 bases between. Written as DNA, the CDR3 is TGTGCCAGTAGTGCCTCGGGATGGGGGACTGAAGCTTTCTTT. It translates to CASSASGWGTEAFF.

This clonotype has only a few counts. V usage is TRBV13 and J usage is TRBJ2-1; tentatively, D is TRBD2 (6 bases). Trimming stripped 5 bases from V and 7 bases from J, with 15 bases between. The CDR3 covers 14 residues. The germline gives CDR1 PRHDT, CDR2 FYEKMQ (reference sequence). The CDR3 nucleotides are TGTGCCAGCAGCCCAGGGACTCTCATTAATGAGCAGTTCTTC. As protein: CASSPGTLINEQFF.

This clonotype was found many times. The J gene is TRBJ2-7, the V gene TRBV7-2, with 13 nucleotides matching TRBD2. V was clipped by 5 bases and J by 4 bases; unmatched bases: 5. The CDR3 is 15 amino acids. Germline V gives CDR1 SGHTA, CDR2 FQGNSA. This CDR3 reads CASSRRTSGGYEQYF. In DNA, the CDR3 is TGTGCCAGCAGCCGCCGGACTAGCGGGGGTTACGAGCAGTACTTC.

Many counts were recorded for this clonotype. CDR3 region: CASSSGTSVYNEQFF. The CDR3 DNA reads as TGTGCCAGCAGTTCCGGGACTAGCGTCTACAATGAGCAGTTCTTC. The rearrangement joins TRBV27 to TRBJ2-1; 10 nucleotides line up with TRBD2. The germline V gene has CDR1 MNHEY and CDR2 SMNVEV (reference sequence). This CDR3 spans 15 amino acids. The J segment lost 3 bases and the V segment lost 4 bases, leaving 3 bases of the junction unmatched.

Details on this clonotype: This may arise from a read error, as a much more abundant clone is one base away. J is TRBJ2-5 and V is TRBV7-2; 8 positions match TRBD2. Germline V gene lookup returns CDR1 SGHTA and CDR2 FQGNSA. CDR3 length: 16 residues. CDR3 bases: TGTGCCAGCAGCAAAGCCCCTAGCGGGCGTAAAGAGGCCCAGTACTTC. It codes for CASSKAPSGRKEAQYF. Supplemented by reference TRBV7-2 and TRBJ2-5, the full variable domain reads GAGVSQSPSNKVTEKGKDVELRCDPISGHTALYWYRQSLGQGLEFLIYFQGNSAPDKSGLPSDRFSAERTGGSVSTLTIQRTQQEDSAVYLCASSKAPSGRKEAQYFGPGTRLLVL.

In its sample, this clonotype was seen many times. The chain links TRBV7-6 to TRBJ2-3, with 16 nucleotides matching TRBD2. The CDR3 length is 16 residues. After removal of 5 bases from V and 7 bases from J, the junction contained 6 bases not matched to a gene. Germline CDR1 SGHVS, CDR2 FNYEAQ. CDR3 loop: CASSGGLAGGQHTQYF. CDR3 bases: TGTGCCAGCAGCGGGGGACTAGCGGGGGGGCAACATACGCAGTATTTT.

This clonotype was detected ten times or more. The chain is built from TRBV5-6 and TRBJ1-2; tentative D call: TRBD1 (5 bases). The CDR3 spans 17 residues. V was pared by 3 bases and J by 3 bases, with 21 bases between. Per germline, CDR1 SGHDT and CDR2 YYEEEE. The CDR3 loop reads CASSSPRGSLPHYGYTF. Written as DNA, the CDR3 is TGTGCCAGCAGCTCGCCGAGGGGCAGTCTTCCCCACTATGGCTACACCTTC.

The chain joins TRBV7-3 to TRBJ2-7; TRBD2 matches 9 bases. With 2 bases clipped from V and 2 bases from J, the junction kept 7 bases outside the gene matches. The CDR3 runs 16 residues. Germline lookup yields CDR1 SGHTA and CDR2 FQGTGA. The CDR3 region has the DNA TGTGCCAGCAGCTTACGCCCCGCTAGCGGGGCCTACGAGCAGTACTTC. Translating it yields CASSLRPASGAYEQYF.

The chain has TRBV7-8 and TRBJ2-7, with D perhaps being TRBD1 or TRBD2 (5 bases each). The length of the CDR3 is 14 residues. The V and J ends lost 5 bases and 4 bases respectively, with 15 bases between them. Germline CDR1 SGHVS, CDR2 FQNEAQ. The CDR3: CASSPFGTTYEQYF. In DNA, the CDR3 is TGTGCCAGCAGCCCCTTCGGGACCACATACGAGCAGTACTTC.

There are many counts of this clonotype. This sequence joins TRBV20-1 and TRBJ1-2; D uncertain. The CDR3 totals 13 residues. V lost 0 bases, J lost 1 base, and 6 bases lay in between. Germline V CDR1 and CDR2: DFQATT, SNEGSKA (reference sequence). The CDR3 here is CSARDGLNYGYTF. The DNA for the CDR3 is TGCAGTGCTAGAGATGGTCTTAACTATGGCTACACCTTC.

This clonotype was recorded at least ten times. The rearrangement uses TRBV2 and TRBJ1-1; 10 nucleotides line up with TRBD1. This CDR3 comprises 17 residues. Trimming cost V 3 bases and J 1 base; bases outside gene matches: 8. Germline values: CDR1 SNHLY, CDR2 FYNNEI. CDR3 protein: CASSDPRQGARNTEAFF. The CDR3 nucleotides read TGTGCCAGCAGTGACCCGAGACAGGGGGCGAGGAACACTGAAGCTTTCTTT.

This clonotype was found many times. V and J are TRBV7-9 and TRBJ1-6; D unclear. CDR1 is SEHNR and CDR2 is FQNEAQ in the germline V gene (reference sequence). This CDR3 has 12 amino acids. Trimming left V 8 bases short and J 11 bases short, with 13 bases between. CDR3 sequence: CASQSSTAPLHF. The CDR3 DNA reads TGTGCCAGCCAATCTTCGACCGCACCCCTCCACTTT.

This clonotype was seen repeatedly, ten times or more. This chain links TRBV19 with TRBJ1-3; D is ambiguous. Deletions cut 6 bases from V and 4 bases from J, with 19 bases between. The CDR3 covers 16 residues. CDR1 is LNHDA and CDR2 is SQIVND in the germline V gene (reference sequence). The CDR3 sequence is CASSIRSAGSGNTIYF. The CDR3, as DNA: TGTGCCAGTAGCATCCGAAGCGCAGGATCGGGAAACACCATATATTTT.

This clonotype turned up a few times. The chain joins TRBV29-1 to TRBJ2-7, with 10 bases aligning to TRBD2. This CDR3 has 14 residues. Germline CDR1 reads SQVTM; CDR2 reads ANQGSEA. V lost 5 bases to trimming and J lost 3 bases; unmatched junction nucleotides: 7. CDR3: CSVLWTSGIYEQYF. CDR3 DNA: TGCAGCGTTCTCTGGACTAGCGGTATCTACGAGCAGTACTTC.

This clonotype has ten or more counts. The V and J genes are TRBV28 and TRBJ2-7, with D possibly being TRBD1 or TRBD2 (5 bases each). Trimming pared 6 bases from V and 3 bases from J, leaving 15 bases between. Germline CDR1 is MDHEN and CDR2 is SYDVKM. The CDR3 length is 14 residues. The CDR3 spells CASSDRDEFYEQYF. The CDR3 nucleotides read TGTGCCAGCAGCGACCGGGACGAATTCTACGAGCAGTACTTC.

This clonotype has ten or more counts. The chain uses TRBV25-1 and TRBJ1-6, with D hard to call. Trimming removed 4 bases at V and 6 bases at J, with 10 bases between. The CDR3 spans 14 residues. CDR1 and CDR2 (germline): MGHDK, SYGVNS. CDR3: CASSGWVINSPLHF. The CDR3 DNA sequence: TGTGCCAGCAGTGGCTGGGTTATTAATTCACCCCTCCACTTT.

The chain recombines TRBV18 with TRBJ2-6; perhaps D is TRBD1 or TRBD2 (5 bases each). CDR1 KGHSH and CDR2 LQKENI come from the germline V gene. Between the trimmed V and J ends, which lost 5 bases and 0 bases, there was a span of 17 bases. This CDR3 has 18 amino acids. The CDR3 is CASSKTGTGSSGANVLTF. CDR3 DNA sequence: TGTGCCAGCTCAAAGACCGGGACGGGGAGCTCTGGGGCCAACGTCCTGACTTTC.

This chain uses TRBV7-3 with TRBJ2-3, with 8 bases matching TRBD2. The CDR3 consists of 15 residues. V was pared by 1 base and J by 5 bases, with 5 bases of the junction left unmatched. From germline, CDR1 is SGHTA and CDR2 FQGTGA. The CDR3 spells CASSLIRGGRDTQYF. CDR3 nucleotide sequence: TGTGCCAGCAGCTTAATACGGGGGGGCCGAGATACGCAGTATTTT.

In this sample, this clonotype turned up a few times. V gene TRBV20-1 combines with J gene TRBJ1-3; D is unresolved. CDR1 DFQATT and CDR2 SNEGSKA come from the germline V gene (reference sequence). Trimming cost V 0 bases and J 2 bases, with 8 bases left between them. The CDR3 has 14 amino acids. The CDR3: CSARDPGAGNTIYF. As DNA, the CDR3 is TGCAGTGCTAGAGATCCCGGGGCTGGAAACACCATATATTTT.

The rearrangement joins TRBV24-1 to TRBJ2-3, with 9 bases identical to TRBD1. The CDR3 runs to 15 residues. Germline V gene lookup returns CDR1 KGHDR and CDR2 SFDVKD. V lost 4 bases to trimming and J lost 1 base; unmatched junction nucleotides: 2. The CDR3 DNA is TGTGCCACCAGTGACAGGGACAGGGGCACAGATACGCAGTATTTT. Translating gives CATSDRDRGTDTQYF.

As to this clonotype: Possible read error: a much larger clone is one base away. The V and J genes are TRBV5-1 and TRBJ1-1, with a possible D match to TRBD1 (6 bases). This CDR3 has 15 amino acids. Germline CDR1 and CDR2: SGHRS and YFSETQ. The CDR3 spells CASSLFRNRDTEDFF. The CDR3 DNA is TGCGCCAGCAGCTTGTTCAGGAATCGGGACACTGAAGATTTCTTT. Filled out from reference TRBV5-1 and TRBJ1-1, the complete variable domain reads KAGVTQTPRYLIKTRGQQVTLSCSPISGHRSVSWYQQTPGQGLQFLFEYFSETQRNKGNFPGRFSGRQFSNSRSEMNVSTLELGDSALYLCASSLFRNRDTEDFFGQGTRLTVV.

This clonotype was picked up many times. This chain joins TRBV9 and TRBJ2-7; TRBD2 agrees at 13 bases. CDR3 length: 16 residues. Germline CDR1 is SGDLS and CDR2 is YYNGEE. J was trimmed by 2 bases and V by 4 bases; bases with no gene match: 6. CDR3 amino acids: CASSPGLAGEPYEQYF. CDR3 nucleotide sequence: TGTGCCAGCAGCCCCGGACTAGCGGGGGAACCCTACGAGCAGTACTTC.

In this sample, this clonotype turned up many times. The V gene is TRBV10-3, the J gene TRBJ2-7; D may be TRBD2 (5 bases). The V and J ends lost 3 bases and 2 bases respectively, with 8 bases between them. The CDR3 contains 13 residues. Germline CDR1 reads ENHRY; CDR2 reads SYGVKD. The CDR3 DNA follows: TGTGCCATCAGTGAAGAGGGTGCCTACGAGCAGTACTTC. Its translation is CAISEEGAYEQYF.

The table lists this clonotype with many counts. J is TRBJ2-7 and V is TRBV20-1, with TRBD2 matching 12 bases. The CDR3 length is 14 residues. Germline lookup yields CDR1 DFQATT and CDR2 SNEGSKA (reference sequence). The CDR3 DNA reads as TGCAGCGGGACTAGCGGGTTAAGCTCCTACGAGCAGTACTTC. It is translated as CSGTSGLSSYEQYF.

Ten or more counts support this clonotype. The rearrangement links TRBV29-1 to TRBJ2-5; either TRBD1 or TRBD2 may fit D (5 bases each). CDR3 size: 14 residues. The V end lost 4 bases, the J end lost 3 bases, and 15 bases lay between the germline ends. From germline, CDR1 is SQVTM and CDR2 ANQGSEA. CDR3 region: CSVVTGPGEETQYF. Here the CDR3 DNA reads TGCAGCGTTGTAACGGGGCCCGGGGAAGAGACCCAGTACTTC.

This clonotype was recorded at least ten times. This rearrangement joins TRBV12-3 or TRBV12-4 to TRBJ2-5; D remains unclear. This CDR3 has 13 residues. V shed 3 bases and J shed 1 base, with 6 bases lying between them. CDR3 sequence (DNA): TGTGCCAGCAGTTTTCCCCCCCAAGAGACCCAGTACTTC. This sequence encodes CASSFPPQETQYF.

The chain employs TRBV5-1 and TRBJ1-4; 8 bases line up with TRBD1. Unmatched junction bases numbered 7, after V lost 4 bases and J lost 5 bases. The length of the CDR3 is 15 residues. Germline CDR1 is SGHRS and CDR2 is YFSETQ. The CDR3: CASSPGGRGNEKLFF. For the CDR3, the DNA is TGCGCCAGCAGCCCAGGGGGCAGGGGAAATGAAAAACTGTTTTTT.

This clonotype was observed a few times. This sequence joins TRBV6-1 and TRBJ2-1; perhaps D is TRBD1 or TRBD2 (6 bases each). Germline loops: CDR1 MNHNS, CDR2 SASEGT. V was cut by 10 bases and J by 9 bases, with 16 bases left in between. The CDR3 is 12 residues long. CDR3 loop: CATGGGRTEQFF. The CDR3 nucleotides read TGTGCCACCGGAGGGGGACGGACTGAGCAGTTCTTC.

The sample holds many counts of this clonotype. The V and J genes are TRBV10-2 and TRBJ1-5; D may be TRBD1 (6 bases). V was clipped by 5 bases and J by 9 bases, with 14 bases between them. This CDR3 has 13 amino acids. The germline V gene encodes CDR1 WSHSY and CDR2 SAAADI. Here the CDR3 DNA reads TGCGCCAGCAGTCCGGGGGGCAAGGGGCCCCAGCATTTT. As protein: CASSPGGKGPQHF.

This clonotype was seen at least ten times. The chain carries TRBV11-2 and TRBJ2-5, with D perhaps matching TRBD1 or TRBD2 (6 bases each). CDR1 SGHAT and CDR2 FQNNGV come from the germline V gene. Trimming took 3 bases from V and 0 from J, leaving 17 bases between them. The CDR3 is 17 residues long. In DNA form, the CDR3 reads TGTGCCAGCAGCTTTCCGGGACTCCAGGGGAACCAAGAGACCCAGTACTTC. This translates into CASSFPGLQGNQETQYF.

This clonotype came up many times. This chain uses TRBV5-1 with TRBJ2-5, with TRBD1 matching 8 bases. The ends lost 2 bases at V and 2 bases at J; junction bases unmatched: 8. Germline CDR1 and CDR2: SGHRS and YFSETQ. The CDR3 is made up of 16 amino acids. CDR3 nucleotides: TGCGCCAGCAGCTTCCTGGACAGGGTTTTACAAGAGACCCAGTACTTC. Translating gives CASSFLDRVLQETQYF.

This clonotype was counted many times. The chain uses TRBV6-1 and TRBJ1-3, with 8 nucleotides matching TRBD1. V lost 6 bases and J lost 2; bases outside the gene matches: 6. Germline CDR1 MNHNS, CDR2 SASEGT. CDR3 size: 15 residues. The CDR3 spells CASRPSGQAGNTIYF. The CDR3 DNA reads TGTGCCAGCAGACCATCGGGACAGGCTGGAAACACCATATATTTT.